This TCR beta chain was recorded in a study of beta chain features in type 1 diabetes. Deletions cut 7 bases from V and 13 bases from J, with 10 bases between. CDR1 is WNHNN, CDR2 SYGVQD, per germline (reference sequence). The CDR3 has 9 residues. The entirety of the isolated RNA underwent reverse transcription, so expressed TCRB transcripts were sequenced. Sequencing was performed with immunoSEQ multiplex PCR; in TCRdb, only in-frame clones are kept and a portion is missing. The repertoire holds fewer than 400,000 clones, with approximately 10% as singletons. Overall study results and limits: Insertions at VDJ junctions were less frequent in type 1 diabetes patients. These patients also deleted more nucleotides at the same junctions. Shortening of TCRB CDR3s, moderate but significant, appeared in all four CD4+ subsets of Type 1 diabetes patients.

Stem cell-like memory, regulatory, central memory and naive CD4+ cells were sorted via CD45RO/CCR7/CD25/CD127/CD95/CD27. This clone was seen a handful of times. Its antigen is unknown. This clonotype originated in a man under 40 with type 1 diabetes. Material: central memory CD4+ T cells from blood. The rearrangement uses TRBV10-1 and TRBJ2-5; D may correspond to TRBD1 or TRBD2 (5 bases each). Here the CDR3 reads CASKRGRYF. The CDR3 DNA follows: TGCGCCAGCAAAAGGGGACGGTACTTC.